These T cell receptor beta chains were read from a single sample in a study of shared clonotypes between healthy human individuals. Clones were sequenced by immunoSEQ multiplex PCR, and TCRdb holds only the in-frame ones, with some missing. Among 950,000 to 1,300,000 clones listed, approximately 68% were seen once. The sample consisted of memory CD4+ T cells sorted from blood. The receptors derive from a man aged 18 to 29 in good health. CDR3s include the opening cysteine and the closing phenylalanine or tryptophan. A D gene is named only where the DNA matches it firmly. Clone size is given for some rows only: seen once, a few or many times, or a class if the clone is expanded.

abundance	v_gene	j_gene	d_gene	CDR3nt	CDR3aa
-	TRBV7-2	TRBJ1-3	-	TGTGCCAGCAGCCTAGCCGGATCCACATCTGGAAACACCATATATTTT	CASSLAGSTSGNTIYF
once	TRBV30	TRBJ1-1	-	TGTGCCTGGAGCCACATATTTACGACGGGGAACACTGAAGCTTTCTTT	CAWSHIFTTGNTEAFF
-	TRBV5-1	TRBJ2-7	TRBD1	TGCGCCAGCAGCTTGGCCTCGGGGTTGACAGGGGCGATCTACGAGCAGTACTTC	CASSLASGLTGAIYEQYF
-	TRBV20-1	TRBJ1-2	-	TGCAGTGCTAGAGTGGAAAATGGCTACACCTTC	CSARVENGYTF
once	TRBV2	TRBJ1-1	TRBD1	TGTGCCAGCAGTGAGACTTCACCACAGGGGACTGAAGCTTTCTTT	CASSETSPQGTEAFF
-	TRBV6-5	TRBJ2-7	TRBD1	TGTGCCAGCAGGGCGGGACAGGGGCCTTGGGAGCAGTACTTC	CASRAGQGPWEQYF
once	TRBV6-5	TRBJ1-2	-	TGTGCCAGCAGTTCGTACAGGGCCTATGGCTACACCTTC	CASSSYRAYGYTF
-	TRBV10-2	TRBJ2-6	TRBD2	TGCGCCAGCAGTGAACTAGCGGGAGCGTCTGGGGCCAACGTCCTGACTTTC	CASSELAGASGANVLTF
-	TRBV29-1	TRBJ2-1	-	TGCAGCGTTGAAGCTGCGGCCAACTACAATGAGCAGTTCTTC	CSVEAAANYNEQFF
-	TRBV5-1	TRBJ1-1	-	TGCGCCAGCAGCCCGGGCCCCGGGAACACTGAAGCTTTCTTT	CASSPGPGNTEAFF
few	TRBV27	TRBJ1-1	-	TGTGCCAGCAGTTTCGGTCGGTGGACTGAAGCTTTCTTT	CASSFGRWTEAFF
-	TRBV5-6	TRBJ1-2	TRBD1	TGTGCCAGCAGCTTGGGGACAGGGGATTACACTAACTATGGCTACACCTTC	CASSLGTGDYTNYGYTF
-	TRBV7-6	TRBJ1-1	-	TGTGCCAGCAGTTTAGAGGGGGGGAACACTGAAGCTTTCTTT	CASSLEGGNTEAFF
once	TRBV10-3	TRBJ2-2	TRBD1	TGTGCCATCAGCGGGACAGCTGGCGGGGAGCTGTTTTTT	CAISGTAGGELFF
few	TRBV9	TRBJ2-2	TRBD2	TGTGCCAGCAGCCTGAGGACTAGCGGGAGCCCCGGGGAGCTGTTTTTT	CASSLRTSGSPGELFF
-	TRBV7-2	TRBJ2-3	-	TGTGCCAGCAGCCTAAGTATGGGAACAGATACGCAGTATTTT	CASSLSMGTDTQYF
-	TRBV7-9	TRBJ2-1	-	TGTGCCAGCAGCTTAGATAGGGTGGGTGAGCAGTTCTTC	CASSLDRVGEQFF
-	TRBV11-2	TRBJ2-7	-	TGTGCCAGCAGCTTTACGGGGTACGAGCAGTACTTC	CASSFTGYEQYF
few	TRBV27	TRBJ1-2	-	TGTGCCAGCAGTTTATTCCCTCAGCCGAATTCTAACTATGGCTACACCTTC	CASSLFPQPNSNYGYTF
-	TRBV9	TRBJ1-1	TRBD1	TGTGCCAGCAGCGTGGACGACAGGGGTCTAGCTGAAGCTTTCTTT	CASSVDDRGLAEAFF
-	TRBV28	TRBJ1-2	-	TGTGCCAGCAGTTTAAAGGTGAACTATGGCTACACCTTC	CASSLKVNYGYTF
-	TRBV7-9	TRBJ2-3	TRBD2	TGTGCCAGCAGCTCTAGGACTAGCGGCAACACAGATACGCAGTATTTT	CASSSRTSGNTDTQYF
-	TRBV5-1	TRBJ2-1	TRBD2	TGCGCCAGCAGCTTTCAGGCTAGCGGGGGCCCCGGCAATGAGCAGTTCTTC	CASSFQASGGPGNEQFF
-	TRBV2	TRBJ2-5	-	TGTGCCAGCAGTGAAAATTCCGGCCAAGAGACCCAGTACTTC	CASSENSGQETQYF
-	TRBV5-8	TRBJ2-2	TRBD2	TGTGCCAGCAGCTTGGGGCTAGCGGGAACCGGGGAGCTGTTTTTT	CASSLGLAGTGELFF
few	TRBV7-2	TRBJ2-1	TRBD2	TGTGCCAGCAGCTTAGGAGTAGGTGGCGGGAGGGGCAATGAGCAGTTCTTC	CASSLGVGGGRGNEQFF
-	TRBV5-6	TRBJ1-2	-	TGTGCCAGCAGCTTGGTGGGGGCGAAAAATGGCTACACCTTC	CASSLVGAKNGYTF
-	TRBV25-1	TRBJ2-1	-	TGTGCCAGCAGGGCTGACAGGCCGGAGGGGCAGTTCTTC	CASRADRPEGQFF
-	TRBV7-2	TRBJ1-1	TRBD1	TGTGCCAGCAGCTTATATCAGGGGGCGACTGAAGCTTTCTTT	CASSLYQGATEAFF
once	TRBV9	TRBJ1-4	TRBD1	TGTGCCAGCAGCGTGGGACAGGGACCTAATGAAAAACTGTTTTTT	CASSVGQGPNEKLFF
-	TRBV7-7	TRBJ2-7	TRBD1	TGTGCTAGCAGCTCCGGGACAGGGGGCGAGCAGTACTTC	CASSSGTGGEQYF
-	TRBV11-3	TRBJ2-3	-	TGTGCCAGCAGCTTAGATTTCGGGGAGGCGCAGTATTTT	CASSLDFGEAQYF
once	TRBV7-3	TRBJ2-5	TRBD2	TGTGCCAGCAGCTTAAATCCTAGCGGGGGGGCCGGACAAGAGACCCAGTACTTC	CASSLNPSGGAGQETQYF
-	TRBV28	TRBJ2-7	TRBD1	TGTGCCAGCAGTCCTGTCGGGACAGGGGTTAGCGAGCAGTACTTC	CASSPVGTGVSEQYF
-	TRBV6-6	TRBJ2-3	-	TGTGCCAGCAGCCACGGACAGACCACAGATACGCAGTATTTT	CASSHGQTTDTQYF